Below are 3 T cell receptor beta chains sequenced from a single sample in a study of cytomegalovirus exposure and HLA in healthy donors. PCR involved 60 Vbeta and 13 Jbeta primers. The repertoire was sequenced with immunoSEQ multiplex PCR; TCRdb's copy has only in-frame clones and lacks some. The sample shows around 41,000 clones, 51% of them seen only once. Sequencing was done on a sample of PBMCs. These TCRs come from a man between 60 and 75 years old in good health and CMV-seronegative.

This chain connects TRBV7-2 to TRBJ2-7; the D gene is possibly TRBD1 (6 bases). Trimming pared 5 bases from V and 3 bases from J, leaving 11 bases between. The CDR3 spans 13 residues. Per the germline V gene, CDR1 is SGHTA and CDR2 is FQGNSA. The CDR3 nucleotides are TGTGCCAGCAGCCCTCTGGACAGCTACGAGCAGTACTTC. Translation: CASSPLDSYEQYF.

CDR3 residues: CASSLGAGTQYF. The CDR3 nucleotides read TGTGCCAGCAGCCTGGGGGCGGGTACGCAGTATTTT. V and J are TRBV7-2 and TRBJ2-3; weak D call: TRBD1 (6 bases). The germline V gene encodes CDR1 SGHTA and CDR2 FQGNSA. This CDR3 region has 12 residues. Trimming removed 5 bases from V and 8 bases from J, with 11 bases in between.

In nucleotides, the CDR3 is TGTGCCAGCAGTCTACAACTAGCGGGGGACGAGCAGTACTTC. Translated, it gives CASSLQLAGDEQYF. This chain connects TRBV27 to TRBJ2-7; TRBD2 agrees at 11 bases. Germline CDR1 is MNHEY and CDR2 is SMNVEV (reference sequence). Germline trimming cut 5 bases from V and 5 bases from J; bases unmatched to any gene: 5. The CDR3 has 14 residues.